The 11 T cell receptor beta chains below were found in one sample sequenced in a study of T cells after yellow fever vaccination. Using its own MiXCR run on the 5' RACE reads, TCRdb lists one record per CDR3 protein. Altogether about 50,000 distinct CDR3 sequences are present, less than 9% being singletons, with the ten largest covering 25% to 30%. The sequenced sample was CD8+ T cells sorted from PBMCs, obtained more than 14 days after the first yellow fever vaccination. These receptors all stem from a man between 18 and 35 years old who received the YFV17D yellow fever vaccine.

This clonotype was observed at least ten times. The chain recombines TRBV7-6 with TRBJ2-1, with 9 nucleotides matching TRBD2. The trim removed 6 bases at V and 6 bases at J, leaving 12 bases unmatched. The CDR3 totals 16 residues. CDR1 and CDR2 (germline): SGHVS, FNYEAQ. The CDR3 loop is CASRAPRAGGLNEQFF. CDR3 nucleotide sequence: TGTGCCAGCAGAGCCCCCAGAGCGGGGGGTCTCAATGAGCAGTTCTTC.

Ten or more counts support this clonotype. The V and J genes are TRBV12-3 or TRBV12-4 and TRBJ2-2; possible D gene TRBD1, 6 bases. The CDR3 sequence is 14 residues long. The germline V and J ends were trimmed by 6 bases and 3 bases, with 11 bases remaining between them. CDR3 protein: CASSRGQHTGELFF. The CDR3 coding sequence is TGTGCCAGCAGCCGTGGACAGCACACCGGGGAGCTGTTTTTT.

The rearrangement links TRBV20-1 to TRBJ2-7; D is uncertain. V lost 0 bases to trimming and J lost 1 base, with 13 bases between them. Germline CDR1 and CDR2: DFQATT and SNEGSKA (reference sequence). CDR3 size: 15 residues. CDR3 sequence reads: CSARDRDLPSYEQYF. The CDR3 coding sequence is TGCAGTGCTAGAGACCGAGACCTTCCTTCCTACGAGCAGTACTTC.

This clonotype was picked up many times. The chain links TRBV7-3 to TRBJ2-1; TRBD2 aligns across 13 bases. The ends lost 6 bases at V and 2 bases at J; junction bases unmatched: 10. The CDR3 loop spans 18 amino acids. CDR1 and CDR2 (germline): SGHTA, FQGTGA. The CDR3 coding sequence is TGTGCCAGCAGTCGTAGGACTAGCGGGGGAGGGGCCTACAATGAGCAGTTCTTC. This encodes CASSRRTSGGGAYNEQFF.

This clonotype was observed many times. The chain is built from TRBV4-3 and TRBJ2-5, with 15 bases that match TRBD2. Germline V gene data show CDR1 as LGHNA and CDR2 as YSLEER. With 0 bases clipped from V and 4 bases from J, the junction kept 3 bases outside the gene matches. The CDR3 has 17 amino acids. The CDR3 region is CASSQEAGLAGGETQYF. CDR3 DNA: TGCGCCAGCAGCCAAGAGGCGGGACTAGCGGGGGGAGAGACCCAGTACTTC.

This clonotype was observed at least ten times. CDR3 protein: CSAKDFNNEQFF. The CDR3, as DNA: TGCAGTGCTAAGGATTTTAACAATGAGCAGTTCTTC. This chain connects TRBV20-1 to TRBJ2-1; no clear D. From germline, CDR1 is DFQATT and CDR2 SNEGSKA (reference sequence). Trimming shortened V by 4 bases and J by 5 bases, and 9 bases separated the two germline ends. CDR3 size: 12 residues.

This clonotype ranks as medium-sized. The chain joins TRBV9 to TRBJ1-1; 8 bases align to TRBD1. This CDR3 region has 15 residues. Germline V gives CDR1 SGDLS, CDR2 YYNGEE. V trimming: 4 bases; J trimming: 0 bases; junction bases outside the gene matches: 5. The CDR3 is CASSTRDRLNTEAFF. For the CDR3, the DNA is TGTGCCAGCAGCACCCGGGACAGGCTGAACACTGAAGCTTTCTTT.

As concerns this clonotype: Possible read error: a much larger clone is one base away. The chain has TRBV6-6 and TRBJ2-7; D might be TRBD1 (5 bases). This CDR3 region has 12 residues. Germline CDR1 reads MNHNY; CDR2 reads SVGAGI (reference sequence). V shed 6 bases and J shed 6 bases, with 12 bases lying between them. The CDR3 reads CASSHTGTEQYF. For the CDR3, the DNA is TGTGCCAGCAGCCATACAGGTACCGAGCAGTACTTC.

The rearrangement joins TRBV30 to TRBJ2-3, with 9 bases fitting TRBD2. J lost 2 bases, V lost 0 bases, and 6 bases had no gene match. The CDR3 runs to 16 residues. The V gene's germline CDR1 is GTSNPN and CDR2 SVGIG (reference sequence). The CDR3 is CAWSVGLAGFTDTQYF. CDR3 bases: TGTGCCTGGAGTGTCGGTCTAGCGGGGTTCACAGATACGCAGTATTTT.

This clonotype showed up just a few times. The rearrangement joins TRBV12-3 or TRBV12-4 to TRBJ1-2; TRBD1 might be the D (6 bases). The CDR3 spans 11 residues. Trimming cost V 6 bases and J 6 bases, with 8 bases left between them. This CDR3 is CASRDSDGYTF. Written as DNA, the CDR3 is TGTGCCAGCAGGGACAGCGATGGCTACACCTTC.

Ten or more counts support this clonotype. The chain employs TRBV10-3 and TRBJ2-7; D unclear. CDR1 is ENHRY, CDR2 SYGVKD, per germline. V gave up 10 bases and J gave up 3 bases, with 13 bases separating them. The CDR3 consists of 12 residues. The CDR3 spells CATTGPLYEQYF. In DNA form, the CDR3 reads TGTGCCACTACGGGCCCCCTCTACGAGCAGTACTTC.